This TCR beta chain was identified in a study of read filtering for tumor transcriptome and immune sequencing. Across the whole study: Patients were approximately 18 male and some 13 female, mean age 65.9 years, range roughly 45 to 85. By R-ISS, stages I, II and III held around 8, 16 and 7 patients. TCR-mapped reads were about 4.05 to 11 million with IR-seq versus roughly 80 to 1273 with RNA-seq. Study outcomes and limitations: Compared with RNA-seq, IR-seq gave much higher clonotype depth and reliability.

Trimming removed 4 bases from V and 7 bases from J, with 11 bases in between. The CDR3 covers 14 residues. Germline CDR1 is SGHAT and CDR2 is FQNNGV. The library was built from roughly 400 ng RNA with molecular barcoded adaptors for alpha/delta and beta/gamma chains. TCRdb reprocessed the reads with MiXCR, giving one entry per CDR3 protein. The table includes about 57,000 distinct CDR3 sequences, 20% to 25% detected once. This clonotype was counted at least ten times. Its antigen is not known. This sequence was found in a donor aged 40 or over with multiple myeloma. Material for sequencing was a population of CD138-negative cells sorted from bone marrow. The chain recombines TRBV11-2 with TRBJ1-6; D unclear. CDR3 coding DNA: TGTGCCAGCAGCTATCCTTCGGTCAATTCACCCCTCCACTTT. It encodes CASSYPSVNSPLHF.